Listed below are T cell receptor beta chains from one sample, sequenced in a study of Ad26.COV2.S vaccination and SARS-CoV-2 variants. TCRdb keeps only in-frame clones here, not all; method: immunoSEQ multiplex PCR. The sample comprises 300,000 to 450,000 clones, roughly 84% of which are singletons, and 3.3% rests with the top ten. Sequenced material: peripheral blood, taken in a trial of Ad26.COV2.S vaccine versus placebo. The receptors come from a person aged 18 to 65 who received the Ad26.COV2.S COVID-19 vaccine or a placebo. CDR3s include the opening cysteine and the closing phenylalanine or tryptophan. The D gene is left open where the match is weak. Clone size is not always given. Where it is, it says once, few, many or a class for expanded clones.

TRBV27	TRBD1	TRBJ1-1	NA	CASSLSPGTGYTEAFF	TGTGCCAGCAGTTTATCCCCAGGGACAGGGTACACTGAAGCTTTCTTT
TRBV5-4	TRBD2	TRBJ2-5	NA	CASSLGTSGYQETQYF	TGTGCCAGCAGCTTGGGGACTAGCGGCTACCAAGAGACCCAGTACTTC
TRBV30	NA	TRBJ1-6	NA	CAWTARTVVGNSPLHF	TGTGCCTGGACCGCTCGGACTGTTGTGGGTAATTCACCCCTCCACTTT
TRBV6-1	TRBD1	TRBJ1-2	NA	CASSETTGGIYGYTF	TGTGCCAGCAGTGAGACGACAGGGGGTATCTATGGCTACACCTTC
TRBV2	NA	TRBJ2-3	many	CASRPAGRSTDTQYF	TGTGCCAGCCGTCCTGCGGGACGGAGCACAGATACGCAGTATTTT
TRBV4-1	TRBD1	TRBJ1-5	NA	CARSPQGGIRDQPQHF	TGCGCCCGCAGCCCACAGGGGGGGATCCGGGATCAGCCCCAGCATTTT
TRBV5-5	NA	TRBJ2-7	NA	CASSFGLGYEQYF	TGTGCCAGCAGTTTCGGACTGGGCTACGAGCAGTACTTC
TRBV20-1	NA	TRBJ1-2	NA	CSASYPTARLYTF	TGCAGTGCTAGTTACCCCACAGCCCGGCTCTACACCTTC
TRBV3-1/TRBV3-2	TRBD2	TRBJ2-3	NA	CASSRGLAGGVTQYF	TGTGCCAGCAGCCGTGGACTAGCGGGGGGAGTGACGCAGTATTTT
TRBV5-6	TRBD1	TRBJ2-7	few	CASSFEGASTYEQYF	TGTGCCAGCAGCTTTGAGGGGGCGTCAACCTACGAGCAGTACTTC
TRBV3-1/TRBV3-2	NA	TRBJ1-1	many	CASSQNLQGHTEAFF	TGTGCCAGCAGCCAAAACTTACAGGGTCACACTGAAGCTTTCTTT
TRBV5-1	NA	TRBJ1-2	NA	CASSLGQIGYTF	TGCGCCAGCAGCTTAGGACAGATTGGCTACACCTTC
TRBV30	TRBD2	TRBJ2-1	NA	CAWRAGLAGYNEQFF	TGTGCCTGGAGGGCGGGACTAGCGGGGTACAATGAGCAGTTCTTC
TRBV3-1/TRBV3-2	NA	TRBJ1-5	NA	CASSQSGEQPQHF	TGTGCCAGCAGCCAGAGTGGAGAGCAGCCCCAGCATTTT
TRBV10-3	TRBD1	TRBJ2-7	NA	CAISVQGENYEQYF	TGTGCCATCAGTGTACAGGGGGAAAACTACGAGCAGTACTTC
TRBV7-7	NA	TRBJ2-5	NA	CASSLGPQGGETQYF	TGTGCCAGCAGCTTAGGTCCTCAGGGGGGAGAGACCCAGTACTTC
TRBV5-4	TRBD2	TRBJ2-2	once	CASSPGLAGGPLNTGELFF	TGTGCCAGCAGCCCAGGACTAGCGGGGGGGCCCTTGAACACCGGGGAGCTGTTTTTT
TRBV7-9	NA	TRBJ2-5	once	CAILDYQETQYF	TGTGCCATTTTGGACTACCAAGAGACCCAGTACTTC
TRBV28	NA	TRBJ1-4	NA	CASSLTAVNEKLFF	TGTGCCAGCAGCTTGACAGCCGTTAATGAAAAACTGTTTTTT
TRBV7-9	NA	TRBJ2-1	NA	CASSLVFRSANTYNEQFF	TGTGCCAGCAGCTTAGTATTCCGGTCGGCGAACACCTACAATGAGCAGTTCTTC
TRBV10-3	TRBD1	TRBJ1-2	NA	CAISESGTANGYTF	TGTGCCATCAGTGAGTCCGGGACAGCAAATGGCTACACCTTC
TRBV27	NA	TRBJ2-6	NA	CASSFNSGANVLTF	TGTGCCAGCAGTTTTAACTCTGGGGCCAACGTCCTGACTTTC
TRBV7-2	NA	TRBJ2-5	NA	CASSLAHPETQYF	TGTGCCAGCAGCTTAGCCCACCCGGAGACCCAGTACTTC
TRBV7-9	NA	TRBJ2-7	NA	CASSLIPVEQYF	TGTGCCAGCAGCTTAATTCCAGTCGAGCAGTACTTC
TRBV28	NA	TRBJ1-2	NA	CASRVENYGYTF	TGTGCCAGCAGGGTAGAAAACTATGGCTACACCTTC
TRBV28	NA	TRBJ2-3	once	CASERRVTDTQYF	TGTGCCAGCGAACGAAGGGTAACAGATACGCAGTATTTT
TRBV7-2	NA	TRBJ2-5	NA	CASSSRQGLQETQYF	TGTGCCAGCAGCTCCCGACAGGGACTACAAGAGACCCAGTACTTC
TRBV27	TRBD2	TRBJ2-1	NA	CASSRRGGGFNEQFF	TGTGCCAGCAGTCGACGGGGGGGCGGGTTCAATGAGCAGTTCTTC
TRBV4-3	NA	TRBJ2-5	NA	CASSQGLFGPGVRAQYF	TGCGCCAGCAGCCAAGGACTCTTCGGCCCGGGGGTCAGGGCCCAGTACTTC
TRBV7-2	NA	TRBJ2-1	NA	CASSLVRIGGRTYNEQFF	TGTGCCAGCAGCTTAGTCCGCATTGGGGGTAGGACGTACAATGAGCAGTTCTTC
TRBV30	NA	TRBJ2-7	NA	CAWSVWENSYEQYF	TGTGCCTGGAGTGTCTGGGAAAACTCCTACGAGCAGTACTTC
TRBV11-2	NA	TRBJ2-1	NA	CASSLVRVVFNEQFF	TGTGCCAGCAGCTTAGTCAGGGTGGTCTTCAATGAGCAGTTCTTC
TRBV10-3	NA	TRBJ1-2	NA	CATSGTPAAVGYGYTF	TGTGCCACCTCTGGGACTCCCGCCGCGGTTGGCTATGGCTACACCTTC
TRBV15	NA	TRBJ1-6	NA	CATQVSSYNSPLHF	TGTGCCACCCAGGTCAGCTCCTATAATTCACCCCTCCACTTT
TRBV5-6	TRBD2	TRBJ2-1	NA	CASSWETSGLYNEQFF	TGTGCCAGCAGCTGGGAGACTAGCGGGCTCTACAATGAGCAGTTCTTC
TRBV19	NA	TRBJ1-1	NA	CASSTPALNTEAFF	TGTGCCAGTAGTACCCCGGCCTTGAACACTGAAGCTTTCTTT
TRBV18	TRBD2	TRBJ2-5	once	CASTTSGGARETQYF	TGTGCCAGCACCACTAGCGGGGGGGCCAGAGAGACCCAGTACTTC